Shown below are 3 T cell receptor beta chains from a single sample sequenced in a study of T cell responses to AZD1222 COVID-19 vaccine. The method was immunoSEQ multiplex PCR; TCRdb's version includes in-frame clones alone and lacks a portion of them. The table includes 100,000 or so clones, approximately 90% detected once. The sample here was peripheral blood, taken on day 0 of AZD1222 vaccination. Receptors were obtained from an adult in good health.

This chain's CDR3 is CASSQDIGYTQYF. CDR3 sequence (DNA): TGCGCCAGCAGCCAAGATATCGGCTATACGCAGTATTTT. This chain connects TRBV4-1 to TRBJ2-3, with D uncertain. Per the germline V gene, CDR1 is MGHRA and CDR2 is YSYEKL. With 0 bases removed from V and 7 bases from J, the gap between germline ends came to 8 bases. The CDR3 totals 13 residues.

The chain combines TRBV9 with TRBJ2-2; a weak D match, TRBD2 (5 bases). In germline, CDR1 is SGDLS, CDR2 YYNGEE. Trimming took 1 base from V and 6 from J, leaving 10 bases between them. CDR3 length: 14 amino acids. The CDR3 loop is CASSVRGSSGELFF. Here the CDR3 DNA reads TGTGCCAGCAGCGTACGGGGTTCGTCCGGGGAGCTGTTTTTT.

CDR3 protein: CASTQDAAALNQPQHF. CDR3 sequence (DNA): TGTGCCAGCACCCAAGATGCGGCAGCTCTAAATCAGCCCCAGCATTTT. This rearrangement joins TRBV2 to TRBJ1-5; D gene uncertain. Trimming cost V 7 bases and J 4 bases, with 20 bases left between them. Per the germline V gene, CDR1 is SNHLY and CDR2 is FYNNEI. CDR3 size: 16 residues.